Presented here are 7 T cell receptor beta chains from one specimen sequenced in a study of OX40 agonist ivuxolimab in advanced cancers. Generated by immunoSEQ multiplex PCR, the TCRdb table keeps only in-frame clones and is missing some. The sample holds roughly 70,000 clones; about nine tenths are singletons and the top ten take 0.45% to 0.6%. Here the sequenced sample was CD4+ or CD8+ T cells sorted from blood, taken in a trial of the OX40 agonist ivuxolimab. The receptors here all came from an adult with an advanced solid tumor such as melanoma, head and neck, liver or kidney cancer.

A remark on this clone: A junction boundary mismatches the germline segment, possibly from a read error. This rearrangement joins TRBV7-8 to TRBJ2-3, with D possibly being TRBD2 (6 bases). Germline CDR1 SGHVS, CDR2 FQNEAQ. This CDR3 region has 12 residues. This CDR3 is CASSFLASGVNF. CDR3 DNA: TGTGCCAGCAGCTTTCTAGCATCGGGAGTGAATTTT.

This chain joins TRBV30 and TRBJ1-6; D ambiguous. V lost 3 bases to trimming and J lost 8 bases, with 5 bases between them. The germline gives CDR1 GTSNPN, CDR2 SVGIG (reference sequence). This CDR3 spans 11 amino acids. The CDR3 is CAWRKDSPLHF. The CDR3 nucleotides read TGTGCCTGGAGGAAGGATTCACCCCTCCACTTT.

This clone was observed a few times. The genes are TRBV2 and TRBJ2-5, with 8 bases matching TRBD2. The CDR3 covers 12 residues. Germline V CDR1 and CDR2: SNHLY, FYNNEI. V lost 6 bases to trimming and J lost 4 bases; unmatched junction nucleotides: 1. CDR3 loop: CASRREAETQYF. The CDR3 nucleotides read TGTGCCAGCAGGCGGGAGGCAGAGACCCAGTACTTC.

In DNA form, the CDR3 reads TGTGCCAGCACGGGACCGGGAGGTTTTGGCTACACCTTC. Residues: CASTGPGGFGYTF. The chain joins TRBV6-1 to TRBJ1-2; D may be TRBD1 (5 bases). This CDR3 has 13 residues. V was pared by 7 bases and J by 7 bases, with 16 bases between. The germline CDR1 and CDR2 sequences are MNHNS and SASEGT.

The chain employs TRBV4-2 and TRBJ1-4, with D possibly matching TRBD1 (5 bases). Germline CDR1 is LGHNA and CDR2 is YNFKEQ. V shed 0 bases and J shed 10 bases, with 15 bases lying between them. The CDR3 is 15 amino acids. The chain's CDR3 is CASSQDGTSWAKLFF. CDR3 sequence (DNA): TGTGCCAGCAGCCAAGATGGGACCTCGTGGGCAAAACTGTTTTTT.

V gene TRBV10-1 combines with J gene TRBJ1-1; the D gene is possibly TRBD1 (6 bases). V lost 2 bases to trimming and J lost 7 bases, with 11 bases between them. CDR3 size: 13 residues. CDR1 is WNHNN and CDR2 is SYGVQD in the germline V gene (reference sequence). This CDR3 reads CASSERPQGEAFF. The CDR3 nucleotides are TGCGCCAGCAGTGAGCGTCCACAGGGTGAAGCTTTCTTT.

This clone has only a few counts. The chain links TRBV28 to TRBJ1-3, with TRBD1 matching over 7 bases. Trimming at V came to 6 bases and at J to 5 bases, leaving 7 bases not matched to a gene. CDR1 is MDHEN, CDR2 SYDVKM, per germline. This CDR3 has 14 amino acids. The CDR3 DNA reads TGTGCCAGCAGCACCCAACAGGGGAGAAACACCATATATTTT. This gives the protein CASSTQQGRNTIYF.